This T cell receptor beta chain was sequenced during a study of cytomegalovirus exposure and HLA in healthy donors. Produced via immunoSEQ multiplex PCR; TCRdb's table is partial and in-frame only. Of 300,000 or so clones detected, around 90% appear once; the ten largest clones hold around 0.88%. General study findings and limits: Reports showed the classifier diagnosing cytomegalovirus status with high specificity and sensitivity. The study listed about 150 cytomegalovirus-associated TCR beta chains. In vitro confirmation showed a few CMV-associated chains to be CMV antigen specific.

It was the approximately 130-subject validation cohort, separate from the approximately 670-subject first cohort, to which the donors belonged. Per the germline V gene, CDR1 is SGHNT and CDR2 is YYREEE (reference sequence). The CDR3 contains 14 residues. Trimming took off 0 bases at V and 8 bases at J, with 9 bases between the two ends. Turning to this clone: Its antigen is as yet unknown.

The sequence came from a man aged 25 to 40 in good health and CMV-seronegative. Sequencing used PBMCs. The chain combines TRBV5-4 with TRBJ1-6; TRBD1 might be the D (6 bases). CDR3 region: CASSLVGAHSPLHF. The CDR3 DNA sequence: TGTGCCAGCAGCTTGGTGGGGGCTCATTCACCCCTCCACTTT.